The rows below give T cell receptor beta chains drawn from one sample of a study of blood T cell repertoires in COVID-19. The table came from immunoSEQ multiplex PCR; TCRdb's copy has only in-frame clones and leaves some out. Here the sample spans about 130,000 clones, around 89% being singletons. Specimen: peripheral blood. The receptors stem from a man aged 60-69 years with COVID-19, enrolled during active disease. Both conserved end residues are part of each CDR3. The D gene is left open where the match is weak. Only some rows state a clone size, as once, few, many or a class for expanded clones.

-	TRBV28	-	TRBJ1-4	14	TGTGCCAGCAGTTTCTCGGTTCCATCGGGAAAACTGTTTTTT	CASSFSVPSGKLFF
once	TRBV7-9	TRBD1	TRBJ1-6	16	TGTGCCAGCAGCTTTACGCAGGGGGCGCATGGGTCACCCCTCCACTTT	CASSFTQGAHGSPLHF
few	TRBV28	-	TRBJ1-4	15	TGTGCCAGCAGTTCGCCGGGACGGGAGAATGAAAAACTGTTTTTT	CASSSPGRENEKLFF
once	TRBV18	-	TRBJ1-6	20	TGTGCCAGCTCACCACTTCCCGGACAGTCCCAAAGCTCCTATAATTCACCCCTCCACTTT	CASSPLPGQSQSSYNSPLHF
-	TRBV10-3	-	TRBJ2-3	15	TGTGCCATCACCAAAGACAGGACTAGCACAGATACGCAGTATTTT	CAITKDRTSTDTQYF
-	TRBV4-2	-	TRBJ1-5	14	TGTGCCAGCAGCCAAGATGCGGCACAGGGCGAGGCCTTATTT	CASSQDAAQGEALF
few	TRBV24-1	-	TRBJ2-1	15	TGTGCCACCAGTGATCCGCTCGGGGGTCCAGATGAGCAGTTCTTC	CATSDPLGGPDEQFF
few	TRBV5-1	TRBD1	TRBJ1-2	14	TGCGCCAGCAGACCGCGACAGGGTGGTGGAGGCTACACCTTC	CASRPRQGGGGYTF
few	TRBV30	TRBD1	TRBJ1-2	12	TGTGCCTGGTGGACAGGGAACTATGGCTACACCTTC	CAWWTGNYGYTF
-	TRBV6-5	-	TRBJ2-5	13	TGTGCCAGCAAACAGGGTCGCCAAGAGACCCAGTACTTC	CASKQGRQETQYF
-	TRBV6-6	TRBD1	TRBJ1-1	16	TGTGCCAGCAGTTCGACCGACCGACAGGGGGGCACTGAAGCTTTCTTT	CASSSTDRQGGTEAFF
-	TRBV9	TRBD2	TRBJ2-3	16	TGTGCCAGCAGCGTGGGAGCGGGGTGGGTCGGGGATACGCAGTATTTT	CASSVGAGWVGDTQYF
few	TRBV28	TRBD1	TRBJ1-2	14	TGTGCCAGCAGGGAGACAGGGGGCGGCCATGGCTACACCTTC	CASRETGGGHGYTF
once	TRBV11-1	TRBD1	TRBJ1-1	14	TGTGCCAGCAGCTTAGCCCTAGGACAGGGGAAGGCTTTCTTT	CASSLALGQGKAFF
-	TRBV7-2	-	TRBJ1-3	16	TGTGCCAGCAGCCCAATAGGAGCGGGATCTGGAAACACCATATATTTT	CASSPIGAGSGNTIYF
once	TRBV6-6	TRBD1	TRBJ1-6	20	TGTGCCAGCAGCTTAGACGCGGGACAGATCACTTGGAACTATAATTCACCCCTCCACTTT	CASSLDAGQITWNYNSPLHF
-	TRBV10-2	TRBD2	TRBJ2-1	14	TGCGCCAGCAGACTAGCGGGGGAGTACAATGAGCAGTTCTTC	CASRLAGEYNEQFF
-	TRBV5-1	-	TRBJ1-4	14	TGCGCCAGCAGCTTGGCAGGGGCTAATGAAAAACTGTTTTTT	CASSLAGANEKLFF
-	TRBV29-1	-	TRBJ1-2	13	TGCAGCGTTCCGTCGGCAGGGTTATATGGCTACACCTTC	CSVPSAGLYGYTF
-	TRBV5-6	TRBD1	TRBJ1-6	15	TGTGCCAGCAGCTGGGCCTCGACAGGGATTTCACCCCTCCACTTT	CASSWASTGISPLHF
-	TRBV5-6	-	TRBJ1-2	13	TGTGCCAGCAGCCAAGACAGGAACTATGGCTACACCTTC	CASSQDRNYGYTF
-	TRBV4-1	-	TRBJ1-2	13	TGCGCCAGCAGCCAAGTTCTGAACTATGGCTACACCTTC	CASSQVLNYGYTF
-	TRBV30	-	TRBJ1-3	15	TGTGCCTGGAGTGGGACTCAATTCTCTGGAAACACCATATATTTT	CAWSGTQFSGNTIYF
-	TRBV9	TRBD1	TRBJ2-5	15	TGTGCCAGCAGCGTAGCCACAGGGGGCAGAGAGACCCAGTACTTC	CASSVATGGRETQYF
-	TRBV29-1	-	TRBJ2-7	15	TGCAGCGTTCCCTCCCGGGACACGGACTCCTACGAGCAGTACTTC	CSVPSRDTDSYEQYF
-	TRBV7-2	TRBD2	TRBJ2-3	14	TGTGCCAGCAGACCCGACGGGGGGGCAGATACGCAGTATTTT	CASRPDGGADTQYF
-	TRBV30	-	TRBJ1-6	14	TGTGCCTGGAGTGTATTCGGTCATAATTCACCCCTCCACTTT	CAWSVFGHNSPLHF
-	TRBV6-1	TRBD1	TRBJ1-2	14	TGTGCCAGCAGTTTCCAGACAGGGGCCTATGGCTACACCTTC	CASSFQTGAYGYTF
-	TRBV6-6	TRBD1	TRBJ1-2	12	TGTGCCTCCTGGACAGGGAATGCTGGCTACACCTTC	CASWTGNAGYTF
-	TRBV19	-	TRBJ2-7	13	TGTGCCAGTAGTACGCAACAGGGCCTCGAGCAGTACTTC	CASSTQQGLEQYF
-	TRBV9	TRBD1	TRBJ1-2	16	TGTGCCAGCAGCGTCCGAGCGACAGGGGGTAATTATGGCTACACCTTC	CASSVRATGGNYGYTF
-	TRBV12-3/TRBV12-4	-	TRBJ1-4	12	TGTGCCAGCAGTTTATTCGGTGAAAAACTGTTTTTT	CASSLFGEKLFF
-	TRBV30	-	TRBJ2-7	16	TGTGCCGGAGCCCCCTCCCCGGGGAAGAGCTCCTACGAGCAGTACTTC	CAGAPSPGKSSYEQYF
-	TRBV5-1	-	TRBJ2-7	13	TGCGCCAGCAGCGTACAGGGTGACTACGAGCAGTACTTC	CASSVQGDYEQYF
-	TRBV16	-	TRBJ1-2	14	TGTGCCAGCAGTGGGAACAGGGCTGACTATGGCTACACCTTC	CASSGNRADYGYTF
-	TRBV4-2	TRBD2	TRBJ2-1	17	TGTGCCAGCAGCCATGCTAGCGGGGGGCGGTCCTACAATGAGCAGTTCTTC	CASSHASGGRSYNEQFF
-	TRBV7-9	-	TRBJ1-3	15	TGTGCCAGCAGCTTAGTATTCAGTGAAGGAAACACCATATATTTT	CASSLVFSEGNTIYF
-	TRBV7-9	TRBD2	TRBJ2-3	16	TGTGCCAGCAGTATCTTCCGAGCGGGGGGCACAGATACGCAGTATTTT	CASSIFRAGGTDTQYF
-	TRBV9	-	TRBJ1-4	15	TGTGCCAGCAGCTTTCAAGGGGACAAAAATGAAAAACTGTTTTTT	CASSFQGDKNEKLFF
-	TRBV18	TRBD1	TRBJ1-3	16	TGTGCCAGCTCGAAAGGGTCGGGACAGGGACGAAACACCATATATTTT	CASSKGSGQGRNTIYF
once	TRBV27	TRBD2	TRBJ2-3	15	TGTGCCAGCTCTCAGACTAGCCTGAGCACAGATACGCAGTATTTT	CASSQTSLSTDTQYF
-	TRBV4-1	-	TRBJ1-3	17	TGCGCCAGCAGCCAAGGCCAACAGGGTAGCGCTGGAAACACCATATATTTT	CASSQGQQGSAGNTIYF
-	TRBV6-5	-	TRBJ1-1	13	TGTGCCAGCAGCCCCAGGGGGAACACTGAAGCTTTCTTT	CASSPRGNTEAFF
-	TRBV7-3	TRBD1	TRBJ1-6	15	TGTGCCAGCAGCTTACAGGGGGGTTATAATTCACCCCTCCACTTT	CASSLQGGYNSPLHF
once	TRBV18	-	TRBJ2-5	13	TGTGCCAGCTCACCAGGGACTTTAGAGACCCAGTACTTC	CASSPGTLETQYF
few	TRBV5-5	-	TRBJ1-3	15	TGTGCCAGCGCGGACAGAGACGGGGCGGGAAACACCATATATTTT	CASADRDGAGNTIYF
once	TRBV14	TRBD1	TRBJ2-5	16	TGTGCCAGCAGCCCGCCCCGGACAGGGGGCAATTGGGACCAGTACTTC	CASSPPRTGGNWDQYF
-	TRBV29-1	-	TRBJ2-3	15	TGCAGCGTTGCCCAATCCCTGACAGGTCAAGATACGCAGTATTTT	CSVAQSLTGQDTQYF